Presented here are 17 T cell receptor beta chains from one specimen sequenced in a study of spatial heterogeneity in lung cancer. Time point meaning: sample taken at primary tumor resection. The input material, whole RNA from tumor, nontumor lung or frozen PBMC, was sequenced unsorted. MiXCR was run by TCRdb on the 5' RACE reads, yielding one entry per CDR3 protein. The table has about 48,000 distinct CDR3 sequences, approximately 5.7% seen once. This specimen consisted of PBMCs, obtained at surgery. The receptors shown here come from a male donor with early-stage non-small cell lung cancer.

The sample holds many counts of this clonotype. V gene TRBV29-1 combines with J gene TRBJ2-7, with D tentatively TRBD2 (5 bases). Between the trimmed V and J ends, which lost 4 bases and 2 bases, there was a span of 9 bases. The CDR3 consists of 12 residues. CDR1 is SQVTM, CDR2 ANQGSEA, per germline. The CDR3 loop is CSVARATYEQYF. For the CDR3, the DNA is TGCAGCGTTGCGCGGGCTACCTACGAGCAGTACTTC.

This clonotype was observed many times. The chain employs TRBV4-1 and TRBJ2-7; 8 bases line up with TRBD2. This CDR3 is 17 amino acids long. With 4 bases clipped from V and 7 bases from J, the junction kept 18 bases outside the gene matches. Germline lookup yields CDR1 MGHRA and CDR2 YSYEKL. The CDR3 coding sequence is TGCGCCAGCAGCCGCCTCCCCGGGGGACTAGACGGGGGGGAGCAGTACTTC. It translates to CASSRLPGGLDGGEQYF.

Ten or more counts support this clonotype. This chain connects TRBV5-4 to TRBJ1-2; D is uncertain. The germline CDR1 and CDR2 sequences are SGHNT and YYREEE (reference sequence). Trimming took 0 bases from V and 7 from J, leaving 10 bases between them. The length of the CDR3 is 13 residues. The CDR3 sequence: CASSLGGTSGYTF. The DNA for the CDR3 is TGTGCCAGCAGCTTGGGGGGAACCTCTGGCTACACCTTC.

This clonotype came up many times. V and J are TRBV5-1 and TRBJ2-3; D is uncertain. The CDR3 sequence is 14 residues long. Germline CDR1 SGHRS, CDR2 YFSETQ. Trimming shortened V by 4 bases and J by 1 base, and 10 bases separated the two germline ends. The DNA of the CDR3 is TGCGCCAGCAGCCCGTACCACGGCACAGATACGCAGTATTTT. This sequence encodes CASSPYHGTDTQYF.

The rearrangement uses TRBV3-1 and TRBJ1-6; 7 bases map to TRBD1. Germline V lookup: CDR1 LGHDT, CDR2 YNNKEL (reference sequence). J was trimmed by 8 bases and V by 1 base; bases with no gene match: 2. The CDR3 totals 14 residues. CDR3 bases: TGTGCCAGCAGCCAAGGCACAGGGGATTCACCCCTCCACTTT. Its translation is CASSQGTGDSPLHF. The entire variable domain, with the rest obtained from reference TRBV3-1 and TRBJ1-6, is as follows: DTAVSQTPKYLVTQMGNDKSIKCEQNLGHDTMYWYKQDSKKFLKIMFSYNNKELIINETVPNRFSPKSPDKAHLNLHINSLELGDSAVYFCASSQGTGDSPLHFGNGTRLTVT.

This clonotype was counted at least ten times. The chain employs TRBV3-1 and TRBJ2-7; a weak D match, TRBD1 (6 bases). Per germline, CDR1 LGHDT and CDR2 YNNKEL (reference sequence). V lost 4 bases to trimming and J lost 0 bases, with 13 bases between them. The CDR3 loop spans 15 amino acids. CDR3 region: CASSPWDTPSYEQYF. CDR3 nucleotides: TGTGCCAGCAGCCCGTGGGACACCCCCTCCTACGAGCAGTACTTC.

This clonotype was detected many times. CDR3 protein: CASSLGQDTDTQYF. In DNA, the CDR3 is TGCGCCAGCAGCTTGGGTCAGGACACAGATACGCAGTATTTT. The chain employs TRBV5-1 and TRBJ2-3; unclear D gene. Trimming stripped 0 bases from V and 2 bases from J, with 7 bases between. Looked up from germline, CDR1 is SGHRS and CDR2 is YFSETQ. This CDR3 spans 14 amino acids. Full variable domain (rest looked up from reference TRBV5-1 and TRBJ2-3): KAGVTQTPRYLIKTRGQQVTLSCSPISGHRSVSWYQQTPGQGLQFLFEYFSETQRNKGNFPGRFSGRQFSNSRSEMNVSTLELGDSALYLCASSLGQDTDTQYFGPGTRLTVL.

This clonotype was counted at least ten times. The CDR3 DNA follows: TGTGCCAGCAGCCAAGTTCGGACAGGGGGCAGCTATGGCTACACCTTC. It codes for CASSQVRTGGSYGYTF. V usage is TRBV3-1 and J usage is TRBJ1-2, with 11 positions matching TRBD1. CDR1 is LGHDT, CDR2 YNNKEL, per germline (reference sequence). The CDR3 spans 16 residues. V shed 1 base, J shed 4 bases, and the junction held 5 bases outside the gene matches.

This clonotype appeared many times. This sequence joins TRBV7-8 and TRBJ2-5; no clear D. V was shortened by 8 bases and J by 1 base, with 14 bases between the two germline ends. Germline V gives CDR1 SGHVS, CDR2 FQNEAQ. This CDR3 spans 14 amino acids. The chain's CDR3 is CASSRGRLQETQYF. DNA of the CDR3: TGTGCCAGCTCCCGTGGGCGCCTCCAAGAGACCCAGTACTTC.

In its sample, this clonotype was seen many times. CDR3 nucleotides: TGTGCCAGCAGCCAGGCTATGGGGGGGAATTCCGGGACAGACAAAGAGACCCAGTACTTC. Translating it yields CASSQAMGGNSGTDKETQYF. The chain combines TRBV3-1 with TRBJ2-5; D is tentatively TRBD1 or TRBD2 (7 bases each). The V end was cut by 3 bases, the J end by 3 bases, with 29 bases between. Germline V gives CDR1 LGHDT, CDR2 YNNKEL (reference sequence). The CDR3 covers 20 residues.

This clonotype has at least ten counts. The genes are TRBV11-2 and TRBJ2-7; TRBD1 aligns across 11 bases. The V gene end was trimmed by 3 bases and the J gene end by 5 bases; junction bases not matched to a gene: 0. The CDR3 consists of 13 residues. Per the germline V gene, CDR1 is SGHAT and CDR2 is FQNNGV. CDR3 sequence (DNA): TGTGCCAGCAGCTTGGACAGGGGGCACGAGCAGTACTTC. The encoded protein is CASSLDRGHEQYF.

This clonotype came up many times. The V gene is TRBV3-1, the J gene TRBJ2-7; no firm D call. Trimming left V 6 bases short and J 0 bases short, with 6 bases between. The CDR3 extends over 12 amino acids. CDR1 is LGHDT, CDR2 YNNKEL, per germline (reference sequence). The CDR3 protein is CASRVSSYEQYF. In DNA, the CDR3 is TGTGCCAGCAGGGTGAGCTCCTACGAGCAGTACTTC.

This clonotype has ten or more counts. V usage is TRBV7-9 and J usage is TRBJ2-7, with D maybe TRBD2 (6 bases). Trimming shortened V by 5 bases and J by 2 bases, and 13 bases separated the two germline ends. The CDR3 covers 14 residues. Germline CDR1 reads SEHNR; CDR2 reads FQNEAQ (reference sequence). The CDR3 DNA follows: TGTGCCAGCAGCAAGGAGGGCGGAGCCTACGAGCAGTACTTC. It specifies CASSKEGGAYEQYF.

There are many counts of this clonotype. The CDR3 nucleotides read TGTGCCACCTCGCGTGGACCCCCCTACGAGCAGTACTTC. Encoded protein: CATSRGPPYEQYF. The chain employs TRBV6-2 or TRBV6-3 and TRBJ2-7; D is unclear. Trimming pared 10 bases from V and 2 bases from J, leaving 15 bases between. In germline, CDR1 is MNHEY, CDR2 SVGEGT. This CDR3 is 13 amino acids long.

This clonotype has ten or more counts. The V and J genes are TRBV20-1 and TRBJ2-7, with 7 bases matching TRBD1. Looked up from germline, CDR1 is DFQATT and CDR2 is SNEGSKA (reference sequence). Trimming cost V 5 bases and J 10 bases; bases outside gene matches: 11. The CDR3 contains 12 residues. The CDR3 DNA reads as TGCAGTGCTTTTCGGACAGGACGTAATCAGTACTTC. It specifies CSAFRTGRNQYF.

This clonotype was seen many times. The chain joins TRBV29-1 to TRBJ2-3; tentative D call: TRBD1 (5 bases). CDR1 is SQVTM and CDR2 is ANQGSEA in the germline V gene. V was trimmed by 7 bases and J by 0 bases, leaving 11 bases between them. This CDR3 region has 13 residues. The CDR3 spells CSGRTTSTDTQYF. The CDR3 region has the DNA TGCAGCGGTCGGACAACTAGCACAGATACGCAGTATTTT.

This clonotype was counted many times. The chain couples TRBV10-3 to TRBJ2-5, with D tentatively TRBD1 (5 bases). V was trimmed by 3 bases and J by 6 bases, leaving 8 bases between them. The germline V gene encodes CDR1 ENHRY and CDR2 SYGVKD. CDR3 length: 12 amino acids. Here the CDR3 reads CAISEGEQTQYF. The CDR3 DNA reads TGTGCCATCAGTGAAGGGGAACAGACCCAGTACTTC.